This TCR beta chain came from a study of shared clonotypes between healthy human individuals. Study at large: Samples came from two female and a few male donors aged 18 to 49.

V lost 4 bases and J 6 bases, leaving 14 bases between the germline ends. In germline, CDR1 is MNHNY, CDR2 SVGAGI (reference sequence). This CDR3 comprises 14 residues. This clone was seen just once. All of the donors resided in Nashville, Tennessee, and each was a Caucasian adult. Division of CD4+ cells produced a CD45RA+ naive subset and a CD45RA-negative memory subset. The table came from immunoSEQ multiplex PCR; TCRdb's copy has only in-frame clones and leaves some out. The sample has fewer than 850,000 clones; around 72% are singletons. The source of this sequence is a woman aged 25 to 39 in good health. This chain connects TRBV6-6 to TRBJ2-3; D may match TRBD1 or TRBD2 (6 bases each). The sample consisted of memory CD4+ T cells sorted from blood. Subset denoted: CD45RA-negative fraction. CDR3 amino acids: CASSSPPGADTQYF. CDR3 DNA sequence: TGTGCCAGCAGTTCCCCCCCGGGGGCGGATACGCAGTATTTT.